This record looks at one TCR beta chain sequence and its context. The target antigen is unknown. The record originates from a study of cytomegalovirus exposure and HLA in healthy donors. Whole-study results and caveats: Among the most significant clusters, several appeared linked to common viral pathogens in a later analysis.

The CDR3 has 16 residues. V trimming: 1 base; J trimming: 4 bases; junction bases outside the gene matches: 5. Germline V gene lookup returns CDR1 SGHRS and CDR2 YFSETQ. Amplification used 60 Vbeta primers and 13 Jbeta primers. Clones were sequenced by immunoSEQ multiplex PCR, and TCRdb holds only the in-frame ones, with some missing. This table holds approximately 220,000 clones, 60% to 85% found once. The rearrangement links TRBV5-1 to TRBJ2-1; 10 nucleotides line up with TRBD2. Sequenced: PBMCs. The TCR sequence derives from a man in his forties or fifties in good health and CMV-seronegative. CDR3 loop: CASSLITSGTYNEQFF. As DNA, the CDR3 is TGCGCCAGCAGCTTGATTACTAGCGGGACTTACAATGAGCAGTTCTTC.